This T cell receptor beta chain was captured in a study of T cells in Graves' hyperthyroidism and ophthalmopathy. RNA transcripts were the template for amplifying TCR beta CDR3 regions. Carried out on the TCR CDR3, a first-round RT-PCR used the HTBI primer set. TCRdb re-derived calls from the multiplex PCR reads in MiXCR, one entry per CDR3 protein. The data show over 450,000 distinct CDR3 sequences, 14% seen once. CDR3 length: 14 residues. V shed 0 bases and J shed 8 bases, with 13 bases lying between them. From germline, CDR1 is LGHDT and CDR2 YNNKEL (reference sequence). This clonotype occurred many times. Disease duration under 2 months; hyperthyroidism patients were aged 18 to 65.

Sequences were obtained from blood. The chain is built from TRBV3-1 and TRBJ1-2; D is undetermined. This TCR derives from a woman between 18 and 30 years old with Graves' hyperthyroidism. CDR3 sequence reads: CASSQDEVLRGYTF. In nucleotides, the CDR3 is TGTGCCAGCAGCCAAGACGAGGTCCTGAGGGGCTACACCTTC.